The next 31 T cell receptor beta chains were all read from a single sample in a study of blood T cell repertoires in COVID-19. Clones were sequenced by immunoSEQ multiplex PCR, and TCRdb holds only the in-frame ones, with some missing. The sample gives 230,000 or so clones, roughly 88% of which show up once; under 15% is in the top ten. Sequenced sample: PBMCs or T cells enriched from blood (not recorded which). These receptors were taken from a woman aged 45-59 years with acute COVID-19.

The chain employs TRBV7-9 and TRBJ2-1, with TRBD2 matching over 11 bases. J gave up 2 bases and V 3 bases, and 9 bases lay outside the gene matches. The V gene's germline CDR1 is SEHNR and CDR2 FQNEAQ (reference sequence). There are 18 residues in the CDR3. CDR3 in amino acids: CASSFSPTTSGAYNEQFF. In nucleotides, the CDR3 is TGTGCCAGCAGCTTTTCCCCCACGACTAGCGGGGCCTACAATGAGCAGTTCTTC.

V and J are TRBV27 and TRBJ2-1; tentatively, D is TRBD1 (6 bases). This CDR3 is built from 16 residues. V lost 4 bases and J lost 9, with 22 bases in between. CDR1 MNHEY and CDR2 SMNVEV come from the germline V gene (reference sequence). The CDR3 spells CASSSRDTTSWPEQFF. The CDR3, as DNA: TGTGCCAGCAGTTCCCGGGACACCACGTCTTGGCCTGAGCAGTTCTTC.

This chain links TRBV5-1 with TRBJ2-1; weak D call: TRBD2 (6 bases). Germline V gene sequence: CDR1 SGHRS, CDR2 YFSETQ. Trimming left V 5 bases short and J 5 bases short, with 8 bases between. CDR3 length: 12 residues. This CDR3 reads CASREGHNEQFF. CDR3 bases: TGCGCCAGCAGGGAGGGCCACAATGAGCAGTTCTTC.

The chain recombines TRBV18 with TRBJ1-1; D possibly corresponds to TRBD1 (5 bases). V lost 2 bases and J lost 1, with 23 bases in between. The CDR3 sequence is 19 residues long. The germline CDR1 and CDR2 sequences are KGHSH and LQKENI. The CDR3 sequence is CASSPYVLGATSGNTEAFF. For the CDR3, the DNA is TGTGCCAGCTCACCATATGTTCTAGGGGCAACCTCGGGGAACACTGAAGCTTTCTTT.

The chain uses TRBV19 and TRBJ2-7; tentative D call: TRBD2 (5 bases). This CDR3 comprises 14 residues. V was cut by 4 bases and J by 3 bases, with 13 bases left in between. CDR1 LNHDA and CDR2 SQIVND come from the germline V gene (reference sequence). Here the CDR3 DNA reads TGTGCCAGTAGTAAGATGTCGGGGATCTACGAGCAGTACTTC. This sequence encodes CASSKMSGIYEQYF.

The V gene is TRBV13, the J gene TRBJ1-1, with 8 bases that match TRBD1. CDR3 length: 14 residues. The germline V gene encodes CDR1 PRHDT and CDR2 FYEKMQ (reference sequence). Trimming took 3 bases from V and 2 from J; bases not matched to a gene: 2. For the CDR3, the DNA is TGTGCCAGCAGCTTGACAGGGGTAAACACTGAAGCTTTCTTT. Protein: CASSLTGVNTEAFF.

A note on this clone: At one end the junction does not follow the germline gene, possibly because of a read error. The genes are TRBV7-7 and TRBJ2-2; 7 bases line up with TRBD1. The germline gives CDR1 SSHAT, CDR2 FNYEAQ (reference sequence). This CDR3 contains 13 residues. The CDR3 DNA reads as TGTGCTAGCAGCGAGGACAGGAACGGGGAGCTGTTTTTT. Its protein is CASSEDRNGELFF.

V gene TRBV25-1 combines with J gene TRBJ2-7, with a possible D match to TRBD2 (6 bases). This CDR3 is 15 amino acids long. Germline CDR1 and CDR2: MGHDK and SYGVNS. The ends were cut back, 5 bases at V and 5 bases at J, with 19 bases in the middle. CDR3 coding DNA: TGTGCCAGCAGTCCCCTTGGAGGCGGGGACCACGAGCAGTACTTC. It translates to CASSPLGGGDHEQYF.

J is TRBJ2-7 and V is TRBV29-1, with 9 bases lining up with TRBD1. The V gene's germline CDR1 is SQVTM and CDR2 ANQGSEA. The CDR3 has 14 amino acids. J was trimmed by 0 bases and V by 5 bases; bases with no gene match: 5. CDR3 nucleotides: TGCAGCGTTTCACAGGGGGCTCACTCCTACGAGCAGTACTTC. This codes for CSVSQGAHSYEQYF.

This clone occurred once. The chain recombines TRBV18 with TRBJ2-4; 13 positions match TRBD2. Trimming at V came to 9 bases and at J to 1 base, leaving 15 bases not matched to a gene. The CDR3 loop spans 19 amino acids. CDR1 is KGHSH, CDR2 LQKENI, per germline. The CDR3 loop reads CASRPQRTSGRWAKNIQYF. The CDR3 DNA follows: TGTGCCAGTCGCCCCCAGCGGACTAGCGGGAGATGGGCCAAAAACATTCAGTACTTC. Full variable domain (missing parts from reference TRBV18 and TRBJ2-4): NAGVMQNPRHLVRRRGQEARLRCSPMKGHSHVYWYRQLPEEGLKFMVYLQKENIIDESGMPKERFSAEFPKEGPSILRIQQVVRGDSAAYFCASRPQRTSGRWAKNIQYFGAGTRLSVL.

The chain carries TRBV19 and TRBJ2-3; D might be TRBD1 (5 bases). V was trimmed by 6 bases and J by 4 bases, leaving 17 bases between them. Germline lookup yields CDR1 LNHDA and CDR2 SQIVND (reference sequence). CDR3 size: 15 residues. The CDR3 sequence: CASRAHHGAPDTQYF. CDR3 nucleotide sequence: TGTGCCAGTAGGGCCCACCATGGGGCTCCAGATACGCAGTATTTT.

The chain combines TRBV19 with TRBJ1-6; D unclear. Germline CDR1 is LNHDA and CDR2 is SQIVND (reference sequence). V lost 4 bases to trimming and J lost 7 bases, with 14 bases between them. This CDR3 contains 15 residues. CDR3: CASSSIRGKNSPLHF. In nucleotides, the CDR3 is TGTGCCAGTAGTAGCATCCGGGGTAAAAATTCACCCCTCCACTTT.

This clone occurred a few times. This rearrangement joins TRBV30 to TRBJ1-2; the D gene is possibly TRBD1 (5 bases). Germline V gene data show CDR1 as GTSNPN and CDR2 as SVGIG (reference sequence). The V end lost 0 bases, the J end lost 8 bases, and 13 bases lay between the germline ends. The length of the CDR3 is 13 residues. The CDR3 spells CAWSVGGDLGYTF. CDR3 sequence (DNA): TGTGCCTGGAGTGTAGGCGGGGACCTGGGCTACACCTTC. The full variable domain, with the rest looked up from reference TRBV30 and TRBJ1-2, is SQTIHQWPATLVQPVGSPLSLECTVEGTSNPNLYWYRQAAGRGLQLLFYSVGIGQISSEVPQNLSASRPQDRQFILSSKKLLLSDSGFYLCAWSVGGDLGYTFGSGTRLTVV.

The chain links TRBV27 to TRBJ1-1, with a weak D call TRBD1 (6 bases). CDR1 and CDR2 from the germline V gene are MNHEY and SMNVEV (reference sequence). Trimming stripped 8 bases from V and 2 bases from J, with 15 bases between. This CDR3 has 14 residues. The CDR3 reads CASGGAEDNTEAFF. CDR3 sequence (DNA): TGTGCCAGCGGGGGGGCGGAGGACAACACTGAAGCTTTCTTT.

The chain links TRBV29-1 to TRBJ1-4, with a possible D match to TRBD1 (5 bases). The CDR3 length is 13 residues. Deletions cut 6 bases from V and 7 bases from J, with 15 bases between. Germline assignment: CDR1 SQVTM and CDR2 ANQGSEA. The CDR3: CSVVGGESEKLFF. As DNA, the CDR3 is TGCAGCGTCGTGGGGGGGGAATCTGAAAAACTGTTTTTT.

The chain recombines TRBV12-3 or TRBV12-4 with TRBJ2-7, with TRBD1 matching 8 bases. V dropped 10 bases and J dropped 0; count of bases not matched to a gene: 5. CDR3 length equals 13 residues. CDR3 loop: CATRQGHSYEQYF. The CDR3 bases are TGTGCCACCAGACAGGGGCACTCCTACGAGCAGTACTTC.

The sample holds a few counts of this clone. The chain's CDR3 is CAGGWLGTSVEQYF. CDR3 sequence (DNA): TGTGCCGGGGGCTGGCTGGGGACTAGCGTCGAGCAGTACTTC. The chain links TRBV30 to TRBJ2-7; TRBD2 matches at 10 bases. The ends lost 8 bases at V and 6 bases at J; junction bases unmatched: 13. This CDR3 contains 14 residues. The germline CDR1 and CDR2 sequences are GTSNPN and SVGIG (reference sequence).

This sequence joins TRBV4-3 and TRBJ2-1, with 8 bases lining up with TRBD1. The CDR3 has 16 amino acids. Germline V gene sequence: CDR1 LGHNA, CDR2 YSLEER. V shed 1 base, J shed 5 bases, and the junction held 7 bases outside the gene matches. The CDR3, as DNA: TGCGCCAGCAGCCAAGCGATCGGGACAGGTAACAATGAGCAGTTCTTC. Translated: CASSQAIGTGNNEQFF.

The chain carries TRBV19 and TRBJ2-7, with TRBD1 matching 7 bases. CDR3 length equals 14 residues. Germline-derived CDR1 and CDR2 are LNHDA and SQIVND (reference sequence). The junction had 11 bases not matched to a gene; V was cut back by 7 bases and J by 5 bases. This CDR3 reads CASTTTGSLNEQYF. DNA of the CDR3: TGTGCCAGTACCACGACAGGGTCCCTTAACGAGCAGTACTTC.

The chain links TRBV2 to TRBJ1-2; 10 bases are shared with TRBD1. The CDR3 spans 15 residues. V was pared by 11 bases and J by 0 bases, with 9 bases of the junction left unmatched. The germline CDR1 and CDR2 sequences are SNHLY and FYNNEI. The CDR3 DNA reads as TGTGCCTCCAAGGGACAGGGGATAACTAACTATGGCTACACCTTC. Translation gives CASKGQGITNYGYTF.

The V gene is TRBV27, the J gene TRBJ1-5; no definite D call. This CDR3 has 13 amino acids. The germline V gene encodes CDR1 MNHEY and CDR2 SMNVEV (reference sequence). Trimming cost V 5 bases and J 6 bases, with 11 bases left between them. CDR3 bases: TGTGCCAGCAGTCCCAGTTGGGCTCAGCCCCAGCATTTT. Translation gives CASSPSWAQPQHF.

V gene TRBV28 combines with J gene TRBJ2-7; 8 nucleotides match TRBD2. The CDR3 is 18 residues long. The trim removed 4 bases at V and 3 bases at J, leaving 17 bases unmatched. Germline CDR1 is MDHEN and CDR2 is SYDVKM. CDR3 amino acids: CASSSRTPVLAGSYEQYF. DNA for the CDR3: TGTGCCAGCAGTTCTCGAACCCCGGTGTTAGCGGGAAGCTACGAGCAGTACTTC.

The count of this clone is one. V gene TRBV7-8 combines with J gene TRBJ1-5; D is possibly TRBD1 (6 bases). V was cut by 2 bases and J by 0 bases, with 14 bases left in between. CDR1 and CDR2 (germline): SGHVS, FQNEAQ. The CDR3 loop spans 17 amino acids. Here the CDR3 DNA reads TGTGCCAGCAGCTTATCAGGGGCCCCATATAGCAATCAGCCCCAGCATTTT. This encodes CASSLSGAPYSNQPQHF.

The chain joins TRBV5-1 to TRBJ2-1, with a weak D call TRBD1 (6 bases). The germline V and J ends were trimmed by 4 bases and 9 bases, with 11 bases remaining between them. CDR1 is SGHRS, CDR2 YFSETQ, per germline. CDR3 size: 12 residues. Written as DNA, the CDR3 is TGCGCCAGCAGCCTAGGCAGGGGTGAGCAGTTCTTC. It yields the protein CASSLGRGEQFF.

This clone has a single count. This rearrangement joins TRBV6-2 or TRBV6-3 to TRBJ2-7, with a tentative D call TRBD2 (6 bases). The CDR3 totals 17 residues. Germline V gene sequence: CDR1 MNHEY, CDR2 SVGEGT. V was trimmed by 1 base and J by 6 bases, leaving 22 bases between them. The CDR3 protein is CASSYYTQDYVGFEQYF. In nucleotides, the CDR3 is TGTGCCAGCAGTTACTATACCCAGGACTACGTCGGATTCGAGCAGTACTTC.

The V call is TRBV9, the J call TRBJ1-5; 7 bases are shared with TRBD1. J was trimmed by 0 bases and V by 5 bases; bases with no gene match: 11. Looked up from germline, CDR1 is SGDLS and CDR2 is YYNGEE. This CDR3 is 17 amino acids long. The CDR3 loop is CASSRGDSLLSNQPQHF. The CDR3, as DNA: TGTGCCAGCAGTAGGGGGGACAGTCTCCTTAGCAATCAGCCCCAGCATTTT.

The chain carries TRBV28 and TRBJ2-3, with a weak D call TRBD1 (6 bases). The CDR3 runs 14 residues. With 8 bases removed from V and 2 bases from J, the gap between germline ends came to 14 bases. Germline V gene sequence: CDR1 MDHEN, CDR2 SYDVKM. The CDR3 spells CASGPQGNTDTQYF. The CDR3 bases are TGTGCCAGCGGACCACAGGGTAACACAGATACGCAGTATTTT.

The sample holds a few counts of this clone. This rearrangement joins TRBV28 to TRBJ2-1; weak D call: TRBD1 (6 bases). The CDR3 is made up of 14 amino acids. Germline V gene lookup returns CDR1 MDHEN and CDR2 SYDVKM. The V gene lost 4 bases and the J gene lost 7 bases, with 14 bases spanning the gap. The chain's CDR3 is CASSSPGTLNEQFF. The CDR3, as DNA: TGTGCCAGCAGTTCGCCCGGGACACTAAATGAGCAGTTCTTC.

Only one count was recorded for this clone. The rearrangement links TRBV28 to TRBJ1-2; D is perhaps TRBD1 (6 bases). The CDR3 has 14 residues. Trimming removed 4 bases from V and 7 bases from J, with 16 bases in between. CDR1 is MDHEN, CDR2 SYDVKM, per germline. CDR3 protein: CASSWADRLVGYTF. The CDR3 nucleotides are TGTGCCAGCAGTTGGGCAGACAGGCTAGTTGGCTACACCTTC.

The chain links TRBV7-8 to TRBJ2-2; 10 bases are a match to TRBD1. This CDR3 region has 15 residues. V lost 3 bases to trimming and J lost 4 bases; unmatched junction nucleotides: 2. Germline CDR1 is SGHVS and CDR2 is FQNEAQ. The CDR3 bases are TGTGCCAGCAGCTTCCGGGACAGGGGCACCGGGGAGCTGTTTTTT. Protein product: CASSFRDRGTGELFF.

In nucleotides, the CDR3 is TGTGCCAGCAGTTACTCCCCCGGGAGCCCTACCAATGAGCAGTTCTTC. Translated: CASSYSPGSPTNEQFF. This chain connects TRBV6-5 to TRBJ2-1; weak D call: TRBD2 (6 bases). The ends were cut back, 0 bases at V and 6 bases at J, with 15 bases in the middle. The germline CDR1 and CDR2 sequences are MNHEY and SVGAGI. This CDR3 region has 16 residues.